This entry lists 10 T cell receptor beta chains sequenced from one sample in a study of OX40 agonist ivuxolimab in advanced cancers. Clones were read by immunoSEQ multiplex PCR, and TCRdb kept only the in-frame ones, dropping some. The sample lists around 65,000 clones, approximately 93% occurring once. Specimen: CD4+ or CD8+ T cells sorted from blood, collected in a trial of the OX40 agonist ivuxolimab. These receptors were collected from an adult with an advanced solid tumor such as melanoma, head and neck, liver or kidney cancer.

The chain carries TRBV5-4 and TRBJ1-4; D gene ambiguous. V lost 5 bases and J lost 0, with 5 bases in between. Germline V CDR1 and CDR2: SGHNT, YYREEE (reference sequence). The CDR3 contains 13 residues. CDR3 protein: CASRDATNEKLFF. CDR3 bases: TGTGCCAGCAGGGACGCAACTAATGAAAAACTGTTTTTT. The complete variable domain, with remaining parts taken from reference TRBV5-4 and TRBJ1-4, reads ETGVTQSPTHLIKTRGQQVTLRCSSQSGHNTVSWYQQALGQGPQFIFQYYREEENGRGNFPPRFSGLQFPNYSSELNVNALELDDSALYLCASRDATNEKLFFGSGTQLSVL.

The gene calls are TRBV9 and TRBJ1-1; no definite D call. CDR3 length: 11 amino acids. Germline V gene lookup returns CDR1 SGDLS and CDR2 YYNGEE. With 3 bases removed from V and 2 bases from J, the gap between germline ends came to 2 bases. The CDR3: CASSGNTEAFF. The CDR3 DNA is TGTGCCAGCAGCGGAAACACTGAAGCTTTCTTT.

The chain couples TRBV7-9 to TRBJ2-5; D is possibly TRBD1 (5 bases). The CDR3 spans 13 residues. CDR1 is SEHNR, CDR2 FQNEAQ, per germline (reference sequence). Trimming removed 4 bases from V and 5 bases from J, with 11 bases in between. CDR3 coding DNA: TGTGCCAGCAGCTCCCAGGGTGCGGAGACCCAGTACTTC. This codes for CASSSQGAETQYF.

V gene TRBV19 combines with J gene TRBJ2-1; D may be TRBD2 (7 bases). Per the germline V gene, CDR1 is LNHDA and CDR2 is SQIVND (reference sequence). Trimming removed 0 bases from V and 6 bases from J, with 18 bases in between. This CDR3 contains 17 residues. As DNA, the CDR3 is TGTGCCAGTAGTATAGATCGAGGAGGGGGGGCCCGCAATGAGCAGTTCTTC. As protein: CASSIDRGGGARNEQFF.

This sequence joins TRBV6-1 and TRBJ2-7, with D perhaps TRBD1 (6 bases). The CDR3 loop spans 15 amino acids. V lost 6 bases and J 2 bases, leaving 17 bases between the germline ends. The germline CDR1 and CDR2 sequences are MNHNS and SASEGT. The CDR3, as DNA: TGTGCCAGCAGCCTAAGATATGGACAGACCTACGAGCAGTACTTC. It encodes CASSLRYGQTYEQYF.

This rearrangement joins TRBV6-6 to TRBJ1-5; D gene uncertain. Germline lookup yields CDR1 MNHNY and CDR2 SVGAGI (reference sequence). The CDR3 sequence is 13 residues long. V was pared by 0 bases and J by 5 bases, with 5 bases between. This CDR3 is CASSYSSDQPQHF. CDR3 sequence (DNA): TGTGCCAGCAGTTACTCGTCGGATCAGCCCCAGCATTTT.

The chain is built from TRBV28 and TRBJ2-2; D is ambiguous. V lost 0 bases and J lost 2, with 4 bases in between. Germline-derived CDR1 and CDR2 are MDHEN and SYDVKM. There are 14 residues in the CDR3. The CDR3 protein is CASSLWRNTGELFF. In DNA form, the CDR3 reads TGTGCCAGCAGTTTATGGCGTAACACCGGGGAGCTGTTTTTT.

The V and J genes are TRBV4-1 and TRBJ2-7, with 13 nucleotides matching TRBD2. The germline V gene has CDR1 MGHRA and CDR2 YSYEKL. The CDR3 runs 16 residues. V lost 4 bases, J lost 4 bases, and 7 bases stayed unmatched. The CDR3 loop is CASSLLGTSGEYEQYF. The DNA for the CDR3 is TGCGCCAGCAGCCTACTTGGGACTAGCGGGGAGTACGAGCAGTACTTC.

A few counts support this clone. The chain links TRBV7-9 to TRBJ2-3; D is unresolved. The CDR3 has 14 residues. The germline V gene encodes CDR1 SEHNR and CDR2 FQNEAQ (reference sequence). V gave up 4 bases and J gave up 4 bases, with 12 bases separating them. CDR3 in amino acids: CASSSPKHPDTQYF. The CDR3 DNA reads TGTGCCAGCAGCTCCCCTAAACACCCAGATACGCAGTATTTT.

The DNA of the CDR3 is TGTGCCAGCTCACCTCTGACGGACTACGAGCAGTACTTC. Protein: CASSPLTDYEQYF. The V call is TRBV18, the J call TRBJ2-7, with D hard to call. V lost 3 bases and J lost 3, with 9 bases in between. Germline lookup yields CDR1 KGHSH and CDR2 LQKENI. The CDR3 runs 13 residues.